Sequencing of this T cell receptor (beta chain) was carried out in a study of CD8 T cells in Susac syndrome. From blood CD8+ and CD4+ T cells, the TCR beta chain was sequenced. V lost 1 base to trimming and J lost 0 bases, with 6 bases between them. The germline V gene has CDR1 LNHDA and CDR2 SQIVND (reference sequence). This CDR3 region has 14 residues. Random hexamers were used to reverse transcribe roughly 0.45 to 1 ug of RNA. The immunoSEQ assay covered 54 Vbeta and 13 Jbeta segments for CDR3. Via MiXCR, TCRdb re-called the immunoSEQ multiplex PCR reads, giving one row per CDR3 protein. The table records 250,000 to 350,000 distinct CDR3 sequences, around 90% of them present only once.

The chain combines TRBV19 with TRBJ1-1, with D maybe TRBD1 (5 bases). The sequence was collected from a human donor with multiple sclerosis. Sequenced: CD4+ T cells from PBMCs. The CDR3 is CASSIGDVNTEAFF. CDR3 sequence (DNA): TGTGCCAGTAGTATAGGGGACGTGAACACTGAAGCTTTCTTT. Full variable domain (missing parts from reference TRBV19 and TRBJ1-1): DGGITQSPKYLFRKEGQNVTLSCEQNLNHDAMYWYRQDPGQGLRLIYYSQIVNDFQKGDIAEGYSVSREKKESFPLTVTSAQKNPTAFYLCASSIGDVNTEAFFGQGTRLTVV.